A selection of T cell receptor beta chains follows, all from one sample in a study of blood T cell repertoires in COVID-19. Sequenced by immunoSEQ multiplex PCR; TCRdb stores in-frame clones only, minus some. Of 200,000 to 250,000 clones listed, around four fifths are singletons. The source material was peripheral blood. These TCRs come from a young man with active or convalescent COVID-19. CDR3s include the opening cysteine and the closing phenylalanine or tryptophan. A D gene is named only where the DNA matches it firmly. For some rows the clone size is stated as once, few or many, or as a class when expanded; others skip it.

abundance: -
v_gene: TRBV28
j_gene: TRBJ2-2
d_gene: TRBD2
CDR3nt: TGTGCCAGCATTGGTAGCGGGAGGGCCATCACCGGGGAGCTGTTTTTT
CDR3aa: CASIGSGRAITGELFF

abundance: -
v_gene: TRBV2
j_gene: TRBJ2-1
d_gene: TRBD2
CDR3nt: TGTGCCAGTACACGGGGGACTAGCGGGGGGAATGAGCAGTTCTTC
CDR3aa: CASTRGTSGGNEQFF

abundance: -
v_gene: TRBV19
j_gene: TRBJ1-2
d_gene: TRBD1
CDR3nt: TGTGCCAGTAGTACAGGGGACAGCAACTATGGCTACACCTTC
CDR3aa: CASSTGDSNYGYTF

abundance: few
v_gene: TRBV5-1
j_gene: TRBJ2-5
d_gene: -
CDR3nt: TGCGCCAGCAGCTTGCAAACTACCCAAGAGACCCAGTACTTC
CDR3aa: CASSLQTTQETQYF

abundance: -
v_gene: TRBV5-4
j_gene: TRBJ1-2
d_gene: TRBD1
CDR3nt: TGTGCCAGCAGCCCAAGGGGACAGGGGGCTAACTATGGCTACACCTTC
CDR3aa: CASSPRGQGANYGYTF

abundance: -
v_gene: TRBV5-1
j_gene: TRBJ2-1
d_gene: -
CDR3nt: TGCGCCAGCACTCGGGGGGCAAACAATGAGCAGTTCTTC
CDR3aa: CASTRGANNEQFF

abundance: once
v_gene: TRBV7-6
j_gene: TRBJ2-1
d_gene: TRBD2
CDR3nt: TGTGCCAGCAGCTCGCGGACTAGCGGGGGCCGATACAATGAGCAGTTCTTC
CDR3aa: CASSSRTSGGRYNEQFF

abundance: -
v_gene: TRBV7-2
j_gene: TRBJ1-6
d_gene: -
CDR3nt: TGTGCCAGCAGCTTAGCGGGCCAGGGTATTAGGGGTTCACCCCTCCACTTT
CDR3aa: CASSLAGQGIRGSPLHF

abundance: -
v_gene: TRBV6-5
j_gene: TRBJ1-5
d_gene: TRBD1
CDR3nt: TGTGCCAGCATCAGGACAGGGAAGAGGGATCAGCCCCAGCATTTT
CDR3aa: CASIRTGKRDQPQHF

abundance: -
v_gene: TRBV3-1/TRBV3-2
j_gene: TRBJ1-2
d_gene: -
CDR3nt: TGTGCCAGCAGCCAAATTACCATCGAGGGAGCTAATCATGGCTACACCTTC
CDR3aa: CASSQITIEGANHGYTF

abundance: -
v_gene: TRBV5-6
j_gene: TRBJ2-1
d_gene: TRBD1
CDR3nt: TGTGCCAGCAGCGGGACAGGGGGAAAACACAATGAGCAGTTCTTC
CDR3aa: CASSGTGGKHNEQFF

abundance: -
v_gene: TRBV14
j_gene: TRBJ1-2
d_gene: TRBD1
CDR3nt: TGTGCCAGCAGCCGAGATCGGACAGGGGGCGGCTACACCTTC
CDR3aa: CASSRDRTGGGYTF

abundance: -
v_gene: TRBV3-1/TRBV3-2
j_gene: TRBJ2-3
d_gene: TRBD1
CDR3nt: TGTGCCAGCAGCCAAAATGGGGGGACAGGGCTGCTGGATACGCAGTATTTT
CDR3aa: CASSQNGGTGLLDTQYF

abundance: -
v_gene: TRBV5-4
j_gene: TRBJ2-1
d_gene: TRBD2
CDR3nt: TGTGCCAGCAGTCCTGGGGTGACTAGCGGGCAACACGGGTACAATGAGCAGTTCTTC
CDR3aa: CASSPGVTSGQHGYNEQFF

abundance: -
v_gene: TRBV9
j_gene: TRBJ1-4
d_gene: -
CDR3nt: TGTGCCAGCAGCAAAGAGGGTAGAGAGGAGGAAAAACTGTTTTTT
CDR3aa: CASSKEGREEEKLFF

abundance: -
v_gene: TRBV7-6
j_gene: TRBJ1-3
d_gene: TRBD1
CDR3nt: TGTGCCAGCAGCTCAGGGACAGGGGACTTCGCGGACACCATATATTTT
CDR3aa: CASSSGTGDFADTIYF

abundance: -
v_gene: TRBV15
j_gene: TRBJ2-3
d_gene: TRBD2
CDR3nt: TGTGCCACCAGGACGGCTAGCGGGAGAAAAGATACGCAGTATTTT
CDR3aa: CATRTASGRKDTQYF